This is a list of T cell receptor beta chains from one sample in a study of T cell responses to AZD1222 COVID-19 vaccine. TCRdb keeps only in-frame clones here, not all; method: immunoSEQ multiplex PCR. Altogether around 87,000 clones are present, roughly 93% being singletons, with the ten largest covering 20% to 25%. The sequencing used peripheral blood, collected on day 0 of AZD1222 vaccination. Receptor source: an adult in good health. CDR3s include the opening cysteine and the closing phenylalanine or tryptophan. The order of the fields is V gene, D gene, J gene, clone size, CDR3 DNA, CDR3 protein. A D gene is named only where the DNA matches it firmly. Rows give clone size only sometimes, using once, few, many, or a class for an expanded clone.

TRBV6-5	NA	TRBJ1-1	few	TGTGCCAGCAGGAGACCGGGACAATTGAACACTGAAGCTTTCTTT	CASRRPGQLNTEAFF
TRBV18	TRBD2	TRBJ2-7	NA	TGTGCCAGCTCACCGGCGAGCGGGACCTACGAGCAGTACTTC	CASSPASGTYEQYF
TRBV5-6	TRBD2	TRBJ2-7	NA	TGTGCCAGCAGCGGGGCTAGCGGCCACGAGCAGTACTTC	CASSGASGHEQYF
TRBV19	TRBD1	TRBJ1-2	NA	TGTGCCAGTAGTCAATTAGCAGGGGGCTATGGCTACACCTTC	CASSQLAGGYGYTF
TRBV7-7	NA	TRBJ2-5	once	TGTGCTACAGGGAAGTGGCAGTCCATCGAAGGGGAGACCCAGTACTTC	CATGKWQSIEGETQYF
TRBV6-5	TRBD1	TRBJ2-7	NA	TGTGCCAGCAGTTCCTGGGACAGGGCTATTTACGAGCAGTACTTC	CASSSWDRAIYEQYF
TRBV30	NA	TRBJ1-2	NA	TGTGGGACTTTTTTAAACTATGGCTACACCTTC	CGTFLNYGYTF
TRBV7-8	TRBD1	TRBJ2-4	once	TGTGCCAGCAGCTTATTGGACAGGGGGCCCCCATGGGACATTCAGTACTTC	CASSLLDRGPPWDIQYF
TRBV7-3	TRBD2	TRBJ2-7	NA	TGTGCCAGCAGCCTCAGACTAGCGGGTCCTTACGAGCAGTACTTC	CASSLRLAGPYEQYF
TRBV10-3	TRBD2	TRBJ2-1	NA	TGTGCCATCAGGGGACCAGCGGGGGGTATCAATGAGCAGTTCTTC	CAIRGPAGGINEQFF
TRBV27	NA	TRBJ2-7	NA	TGTGCCAGCAGTTTAACATGGGGAAACGGTTACGAGCAGTACTTC	CASSLTWGNGYEQYF
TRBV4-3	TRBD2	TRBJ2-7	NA	TGCGCCAGCAGCCAAGATTGGGGGGGAGGCGAGCAGTACTTC	CASSQDWGGGEQYF
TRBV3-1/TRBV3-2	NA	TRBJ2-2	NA	TGTGCCAGCAGCCACCGACGGGTCGGGGAGCTGTTTTTT	CASSHRRVGELFF
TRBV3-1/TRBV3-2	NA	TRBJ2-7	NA	TGTGCCAGCAGCCTCGGTCTGGGCAGCCACCTTTACCACGAGCAGTACTTC	CASSLGLGSHLYHEQYF
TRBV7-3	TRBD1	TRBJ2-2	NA	TGTGCCAGCAGCCTCAGGGACAGGGGGACGAACACCGGGGAGCTGTTTTTT	CASSLRDRGTNTGELFF
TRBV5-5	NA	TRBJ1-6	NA	TGTGCCACTAACAGGAGGGGCGGGACGGAGAATTCACCCCTCCACTTT	CATNRRGGTENSPLHF
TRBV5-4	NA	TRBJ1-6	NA	TGTGCCAGCAGCGGGACACCCCGGGGTAATTCACCCCTCCACTTT	CASSGTPRGNSPLHF
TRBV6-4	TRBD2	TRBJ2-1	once	TGTGCCAAAGGGACTACCTACAATGAGCAGTTCTTC	CAKGTTYNEQFF
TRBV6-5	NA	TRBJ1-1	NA	TGTGCCAGCAGTTACTCTGGGGGGCGCGGTGAAGCTTTCTTT	CASSYSGGRGEAFF
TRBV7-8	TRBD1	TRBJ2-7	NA	TGTGCCAGCAACCGTGGACAGGGGGGCCACGAGCAGTACTTC	CASNRGQGGHEQYF
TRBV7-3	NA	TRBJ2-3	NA	TGTGCCAGCAGCTTAAGTGGCGGGGGCAGAAATACGCAGTATTTT	CASSLSGGGRNTQYF
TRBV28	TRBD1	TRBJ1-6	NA	TGTGCCAGCAGTTTACCTTTTGGGACAGGGCATTCACCCCTCCACTTT	CASSLPFGTGHSPLHF
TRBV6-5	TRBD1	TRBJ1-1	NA	TGTGCCAGCAGTTTCTCCAATACAGGGGTTTCAGAAGCTTTCTTT	CASSFSNTGVSEAFF
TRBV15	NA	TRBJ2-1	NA	TGTGCCACCACGGCACCCAACCGACAGCCCAACTCCTACAATGAGCAGTTCTTC	CATTAPNRQPNSYNEQFF
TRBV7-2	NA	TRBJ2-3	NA	TGTGCCAGCAGCGTGGGAGGTATTGATACGCAGTATTTT	CASSVGGIDTQYF
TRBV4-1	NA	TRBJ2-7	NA	TGCGCCAGCAGCCAAGGCTTCGGTACCGGGACAATCACCTACGAGCAGTACTTC	CASSQGFGTGTITYEQYF
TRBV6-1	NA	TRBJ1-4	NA	TGTGCCAGCAGTGAAGACAGGGTTGCACTTGAAAAACTGTTTTTT	CASSEDRVALEKLFF